Following are 25 T cell receptor beta chains from one sample sequenced in a study of cytomegalovirus exposure and HLA in healthy donors. The PCR employed 60 Vbeta primers together with 13 Jbeta primers. Data came from immunoSEQ multiplex PCR; TCRdb stores just in-frame clones and leaves some out. The sample has 200,000 to 250,000 clones, roughly 84% seen once. Sequences were obtained from PBMCs. The receptors derive from a human donor in good health.

The rearrangement links TRBV12-2 to TRBJ1-5; the D call of TRBD1 is as the table states it, not checked on the DNA. TRBV12-2 is an annotated pseudogene. The CDR3 consists of 14 residues. The CDR3: CASRWDSPQQPQHF. The CDR3 DNA reads as TGTGCAAGTCGCTGGGACAGCCCTCAACAGCCCCAGCATTTT.

With regard to this clone: Relative to the germline gene, one junction end is altered; a read error may explain this. Other nucleotide sequences from this sample produce the same CDR3. The V gene is TRBV6-5, the J gene TRBJ2-3, with D hard to call. The CDR3 runs 14 residues. The V gene's germline CDR1 is MNHEY and CDR2 SVGAGI. This chain's CDR3 is CASSYGLATDTQYF. DNA of the CDR3: TGTGCTAGCAGTTACGGATTAGCAACAGATACGCAGTATTTT.

The chain joins TRBV6-5 to TRBJ1-2, with 11 bases that match TRBD1. Per germline, CDR1 MNHEY and CDR2 SVGAGI. The CDR3 loop spans 15 amino acids. Unmatched junction bases numbered 5, after V lost 4 bases and J lost 4 bases. In DNA form, the CDR3 reads TGTGCCAGCAGTTCTGCGGGGACAGGGGGCTATGGCTACACCTTC. Its translation: CASSSAGTGGYGYTF.

V and J are TRBV7-9 and TRBJ2-3, with D tentatively TRBD1 (6 bases). The CDR3 has 14 amino acids. Looked up from germline, CDR1 is SEHNR and CDR2 is FQNEAQ (reference sequence). V lost 2 bases, J lost 1 base, and 7 bases lay in between. CDR3 DNA sequence: TGTGCCAGCAGCTTAAGACAGGGCACAGATACGCAGTATTTT. Translated, it gives CASSLRQGTDTQYF.

This sequence joins TRBV18 and TRBJ2-7, with 7 bases fitting TRBD2. The CDR3 covers 15 residues. The V and J ends lost 6 bases and 3 bases, in that order; junction bases with no gene match: 11. CDR1 KGHSH and CDR2 LQKENI come from the germline V gene. This chain's CDR3 is CASSPGREVVYEQYF. The CDR3 nucleotides are TGTGCCAGCTCCCCGGGGAGGGAAGTCGTCTACGAGCAGTACTTC.

DNA of the CDR3: TGCAGCGTTCTCACAGCGGGAGGGTACGAGCAGTACTTC. Encoded protein: CSVLTAGGYEQYF. V and J are TRBV29-1 and TRBJ2-7; 10 bases fit TRBD2. After removal of 5 bases from V and 4 bases from J, the junction contained 5 bases not matched to a gene. The germline V gene has CDR1 SQVTM and CDR2 ANQGSEA. The CDR3 length is 13 residues.

V and J are TRBV4-2 and TRBJ2-5, with D possibly matching TRBD2 (6 bases). Trimming cost V 2 bases and J 3 bases, with 13 bases left between them. CDR3 length equals 15 residues. Germline values: CDR1 LGHNA, CDR2 YNFKEQ. CDR3 residues: CASSQYLAPEETQYF. In DNA form, the CDR3 reads TGTGCCAGCAGCCAATATCTAGCGCCCGAAGAGACCCAGTACTTC.

This chain links TRBV27 with TRBJ1-1; D is unresolved. Germline V lookup: CDR1 MNHEY, CDR2 SMNVEV (reference sequence). Trimming removed 0 bases from V and 1 base from J, with 9 bases in between. The CDR3 loop spans 15 amino acids. The CDR3 spells CASSLSRQTNTEAFF. The CDR3, as DNA: TGTGCCAGCAGTTTATCGCGGCAGACGAACACTGAAGCTTTCTTT.

This clone was observed a single time. The V call is TRBV28, the J call TRBJ2-1; 10 positions agree with TRBD2. CDR1 and CDR2 from the germline V gene are MDHEN and SYDVKM. The CDR3 sequence is 17 residues long. Trimming cost V 6 bases and J 6 bases; bases outside gene matches: 14. CDR3 DNA sequence: TGTGCCAGCAGACGGACTAGCGGTCGGAGCGGACTCAATGAGCAGTTCTTC. As protein: CASRRTSGRSGLNEQFF.

The rearrangement links TRBV7-2 to TRBJ1-2; D is uncertain. V was cut by 2 bases and J by 0 bases, with 13 bases left in between. Germline lookup yields CDR1 SGHTA and CDR2 FQGNSA. This CDR3 contains 16 residues. The CDR3 sequence is CASSLRGRETNYGYTF. The CDR3 DNA is TGTGCCAGCAGCTTACGAGGGAGAGAAACTAACTATGGCTACACCTTC. The full variable domain, in which reference TRBV7-2 and TRBJ1-2 provide the parts outside the CDR3, is GAGVSQSPSNKVTEKGKDVELRCDPISGHTALYWYRQSLGQGLEFLIYFQGNSAPDKSGLPSDRFSAERTGGSVSTLTIQRTQQEDSAVYLCASSLRGRETNYGYTFGSGTRLTVV.

V gene TRBV7-8 combines with J gene TRBJ2-1; 10 bases are shared with TRBD1. The CDR3 sequence is 15 residues long. V was pared by 5 bases and J by 2 bases, with 3 bases of the junction left unmatched. Germline loops: CDR1 SGHVS, CDR2 FQNEAQ. As DNA, the CDR3 is TGTGCCAGCAGCGTGGGGACAGGGGCCTACAATGAGCAGTTCTTC. Protein sequence: CASSVGTGAYNEQFF.

The chain combines TRBV30 with TRBJ2-7; TRBD1 aligns across 7 bases. Germline V gene sequence: CDR1 GTSNPN, CDR2 SVGIG (reference sequence). This CDR3 has 13 amino acids. The V gene end was trimmed by 5 bases and the J gene end by 4 bases; junction bases not matched to a gene: 8. The CDR3 nucleotides read TGTGCCTGGGGGTCAGGGGGTTTATACGAGCAGTACTTC. Amino acids: CAWGSGGLYEQYF.

The chain uses TRBV7-2 and TRBJ2-1; D might be TRBD2 (6 bases). This CDR3 contains 15 residues. The V gene's germline CDR1 is SGHTA and CDR2 FQGNSA. V dropped 1 base and J dropped 8 bases, with 15 bases sitting between them. CDR3 protein: CASSLVHYGGHEQFF. The CDR3 coding sequence is TGTGCCAGCAGCTTAGTTCATTACGGGGGTCATGAGCAGTTCTTC.

The V and J genes are TRBV5-4 and TRBJ2-1, with 11 positions matching TRBD2. Germline CDR1 reads SGHNT; CDR2 reads YYREEE (reference sequence). The CDR3 length is 18 residues. The V and J ends lost 4 bases and 0 bases, in that order; junction bases with no gene match: 9. The CDR3 DNA is TGTGCCAGCAGCAGGGGACTAGCGGTAGTGAGCTCCTACAATGAGCAGTTCTTC. Its protein product is CASSRGLAVVSSYNEQFF.

The V gene is TRBV7-2, the J gene TRBJ1-2; 8 bases are a match to TRBD1. Trimming removed 1 base from V and 8 bases from J; junction bases left unmatched: 9. CDR1 is SGHTA, CDR2 FQGNSA, per germline. The CDR3 consists of 15 residues. CDR3 sequence: CASSLEQGAYGGYTF. CDR3 sequence (DNA): TGTGCCAGCAGCTTAGAGCAGGGGGCCTACGGGGGCTACACCTTC.

The chain couples TRBV4-3 to TRBJ2-7; 11 nucleotides align to TRBD1. Trimming at V came to 0 bases and at J to 2 bases, leaving 0 bases not matched to a gene. Per germline, CDR1 LGHNA and CDR2 YSLEER. This CDR3 has 15 amino acids. CDR3 region: CASSQEGQGAYEQYF. CDR3 DNA sequence: TGCGCCAGCAGCCAAGAGGGACAGGGGGCCTACGAGCAGTACTTC.

This chain connects TRBV2 to TRBJ2-1; no reliable D call. This CDR3 contains 15 residues. V lost 3 bases to trimming and J lost 6 bases, with 15 bases between them. Germline V gene sequence: CDR1 SNHLY, CDR2 FYNNEI. The CDR3 DNA reads as TGTGCCAGCAGTGACCCAACAGTTGTCACCAATGAGCAGTTCTTC. It translates to CASSDPTVVTNEQFF. Variable domain in full (rest from reference TRBV2 and TRBJ2-1): EPEVTQTPSHQVTQMGQEVILRCVPISNHLYFYWYRQILGQKVEFLVSFYNNEISEKSEIFDDQFSVERPDGSNFTLKIRSTKLEDSAMYFCASSDPTVVTNEQFFGPGTRLTVL.

The rearrangement links TRBV7-3 to TRBJ2-3; 9 bases align to TRBD1. This CDR3 has 17 amino acids. Germline-derived CDR1 and CDR2 are SGHTA and FQGTGA. The junction had 12 bases not matched to a gene; V was cut back by 5 bases and J by 3 bases. The CDR3 nucleotides are TGTGCCAGCAGCCCAAGGGGACAGGGAGGATGGACAGATACGCAGTATTTT. It encodes CASSPRGQGGWTDTQYF.

The chain is built from TRBV11-2 and TRBJ2-2, with unresolved D. The CDR3 contains 15 residues. V shed 2 bases and J shed 8 bases, with 15 bases lying between them. The germline V gene has CDR1 SGHAT and CDR2 FQNNGV. The CDR3 nucleotides are TGTGCCAGCAGCTTACCCAGAGGTCGTTTTGGGGAGCTGTTTTTT. Translated: CASSLPRGRFGELFF.

The gene calls are TRBV5-1 and TRBJ2-1, with 9 bases aligning to TRBD2. CDR1 and CDR2 from the germline V gene are SGHRS and YFSETQ. The CDR3 covers 15 residues. J gave up 10 bases and V 0 bases, and 8 bases lay outside the gene matches. CDR3 in DNA: TGCGCCAGCAGCTTGGAGCTAGCGGGAAGTAGAGAGCAGTTCTTC. Its translation is CASSLELAGSREQFF.

The chain employs TRBV5-1 and TRBJ1-1; possible D gene TRBD1, 5 bases. Deletions cut 0 bases from V and 4 bases from J, with 13 bases between. CDR3 size: 15 residues. Per germline, CDR1 SGHRS and CDR2 YFSETQ. DNA for the CDR3: TGCGCCAGCAGCTTGGCCTGGGGCGCCGGCACTGAAGCTTTCTTT. Residues: CASSLAWGAGTEAFF.

This sequence joins TRBV2 and TRBJ2-7; 10 bases agree with TRBD2. With 5 bases clipped from V and 2 bases from J, the junction kept 3 bases outside the gene matches. The CDR3 consists of 14 residues. The V gene's germline CDR1 is SNHLY and CDR2 FYNNEI. The CDR3 protein is CASSLGLATYEQYF. The CDR3 DNA reads as TGTGCCAGCAGTCTGGGACTAGCGACCTACGAGCAGTACTTC.

The chain has TRBV7-6 and TRBJ2-7, with 11 nucleotides matching TRBD1. Looked up from germline, CDR1 is SGHVS and CDR2 is FNYEAQ. This CDR3 is 15 amino acids long. V was clipped by 4 bases and J by 3 bases; unmatched bases: 5. CDR3 region: CASSSRTGGLYEQYF. CDR3 sequence (DNA): TGTGCCAGCAGCTCCCGGACAGGGGGCCTCTACGAGCAGTACTTC.

This clone was seen only a few times. This chain's CDR3 is CASSVGTANYGYTF. Written as DNA, the CDR3 is TGTGCCAGCAGTGTGGGCACGGCAAACTATGGCTACACCTTC. J is TRBJ1-2 and V is TRBV2; no firm D call. Trimming took 4 bases from V and 2 from J, leaving 11 bases between them. The germline V gene has CDR1 SNHLY and CDR2 FYNNEI. There are 14 residues in the CDR3.

This chain joins TRBV28 and TRBJ2-6; TRBD1 matches at 7 bases. Per the germline V gene, CDR1 is MDHEN and CDR2 is SYDVKM. The CDR3 runs 19 residues. J was trimmed by 0 bases and V by 7 bases; bases with no gene match: 15. CDR3 residues: CASKPTGAKTISGANVLTF. CDR3 sequence (DNA): TGTGCCAGCAAACCAACAGGGGCCAAAACAATCTCTGGGGCCAACGTCCTGACTTTC.